This entry is about one T cell receptor (beta chain). What it binds is unknown. Beta-chain TCR cDNA was generated via 5'RACE template switching with UMIs. TCRdb reprocessed the 5' RACE reads, with one entry per CDR3 protein and no DNA. The sample data list over 250,000 distinct CDR3 sequences. The sample is drawn from a study of T cells expressing NK-cell markers. Study observations and caveats: The same clonotypes also predominated in the CD3+CD56-NKG2C+ fraction of a handful of donors.

This CDR3 has 17 residues. Germline CDR1 is ENHRY and CDR2 is SYGVKD. The chain carries TRBV10-3 and TRBJ2-1; TCRdb outputs TRBD1, but without DNA this stays unchecked. This sequence was found in a woman aged 18 to 75 in good health. Sequenced: blood T cells: a sorted CD56 or NKG2C T cell subset, CD4+ or CD8+ T cells, or bulk PBMC T cells (not recorded which). CDR3 amino acids: CAISESTMGASYNEQFF.